These T cell receptor beta chains were read from a single sample in a study of blood T cells in healthy people across ages. TCRdb used MiXCR to reprocess the 5' RACE reads, holding one entry per CDR3 protein. The sample includes more than 1,400,000 distinct CDR3 sequences, approximately 38% of them seen just once. Sequenced input: blood. The receptors originated from a woman aged 18-29 years in good health. Both conserved end residues are part of each CDR3. D genes are given only for firm matches. Size values are once, few and many counts, or a class for expanded clones, and some rows have none.

V	size	D	J	DNA	CDR3
TRBV4-2	few	TRBD2	TRBJ2-3	TGTGCCAGCAGCCAAGTCGAGGGAGGGAGGGCAGATACGCAGTATTTT	CASSQVEGGRADTQYF
TRBV12-3/TRBV12-4	-	-	TRBJ2-2	TGTGCCAGCAGTTTCCCCGACCATGCAGGCACCGGGGAGCTGTTTTTT	CASSFPDHAGTGELFF
TRBV10-1	-	-	TRBJ2-1	TGCGCCAGCAGTGATATGAGGGGCGATGAGCAGTTCTTC	CASSDMRGDEQFF
TRBV19	-	-	TRBJ2-4	TGTGCCAGTAGTACCTCTCTAGCCAAAAACATTCAGTACTTC	CASSTSLAKNIQYF
TRBV29-1	-	-	TRBJ1-1	TGCAGCGTGGGCCTCGGCGCTGAAGCTTTCTTT	CSVGLGAEAFF
TRBV13	-	-	TRBJ2-4	TGTGCCAGCAGCTTCTTTTCCGCGGGCTTTCAGTACTTC	CASSFFSAGFQYF
TRBV7-8	-	TRBD2	TRBJ2-3	TGTGCCAGCAGCCCCGGGACTAGCGGTACAAATACGCAGTATTTT	CASSPGTSGTNTQYF
TRBV10-3	-	TRBD1	TRBJ1-1	TGTGCCATCAGCGATGTCGGGACAGCAAACACTGAAGCTTTCTTT	CAISDVGTANTEAFF
TRBV3-1	-	TRBD1	TRBJ1-2	TGTGCCAGCAGCCAAGCCCGGACAGGGGGTGGCTACACCTTC	CASSQARTGGGYTF
TRBV29-1	-	-	TRBJ2-7	TGCAGCGCCGTGGTACAGGGGAGGTACTACGAGCAGTACTTC	CSAVVQGRYYEQYF
TRBV7-9	few	TRBD1	TRBJ2-7	TGTGCCAGCAGCTACCCCGGGACAGGGGTCCACGAGCAGTACTTC	CASSYPGTGVHEQYF
TRBV21-1	once	-	TRBJ1-2	-	CASSKVGDYGCTF
TRBV6-1	few	-	TRBJ2-7	TGTGCCAGCAGTGAATTGGGCGGACAGTACAATGAGCAGTACTTC	CASSELGGQYNEQYF
TRBV18	few	-	TRBJ2-6	TGTGCCAGCTCACCGCCCCTGGGTGTATGGGCCAACGTCCTGACTTTC	CASSPPLGVWANVLTF
TRBV3-1	few	-	TRBJ1-1	TGTGCCAGCAGCCTTGACTTACAGGGGAACACTGAAGCTTTCTTT	CASSLDLQGNTEAFF
TRBV4-2	few	TRBD2	TRBJ2-1	TGTGCCAGCACCGCAACTAGCGGGGGTTACAATGAGCAGTTCTTC	CASTATSGGYNEQFF
TRBV4-2	few	TRBD2	TRBJ2-4	TGTGCCAGCAGCCAAGGGGACTACCTAGGTTCGGACATTCAGTACTTC	CASSQGDYLGSDIQYF
TRBV3-1	-	-	TRBJ2-5	TGTGCCAGCAGCCAAGCAGGGATCACCGAGACCCAGTACTTC	CASSQAGITETQYF
TRBV20-1	-	-	TRBJ2-3	TGCAGTGCTAGCGGCCGGGACTCCCTAATAGTGGAGTATTTT	CSASGRDSLIVEYF
TRBV6-5	-	-	TRBJ2-3	TGTGCCAGCAGTTACACTATCACAGATACGCAGTATTTT	CASSYTITDTQYF
TRBV5-1	-	-	TRBJ1-6	TGCGCCAGCAGCAGGGGTTTTAATTCACCCCTCCACTTT	CASSRGFNSPLHF
TRBV6-1	-	-	TRBJ2-5	TGTGCCAGCAGGGAGGGAGGTATTGGGGAGACCCAGTACTTC	CASREGGIGETQYF
TRBV29-1	-	-	TRBJ2-7	TGCAGCGTTGGATGGACACGCGAGCAGTACTTC	CSVGWTREQYF
TRBV7-2	-	-	TRBJ1-2	TGTGCCAGCAGCTTAGTGGGGACTTATAACTATCCTGGCGGCTACACCTTC	CASSLVGTYNYPGGYTF
TRBV20-1	-	TRBD1	TRBJ2-7	TGCAGTGCCCATTCCCGGGACAGGGCTACGATCTCCTACAATGAGCAGTACTTC	CSAHSRDRATISYNEQYF
TRBV6-1	few	-	TRBJ2-7	TGTGCCAGCAGTGAAAAGGGATCTTCCTACGAGCAGTACTTC	CASSEKGSSYEQYF
TRBV12-3/TRBV12-4	many	-	TRBJ2-5	TGTGCCAGTACAGAAACCCAAGAGACCCAGTACTTC	CASTETQETQYF
TRBV24-1	-	-	TRBJ2-1	TGTGCCACCAGTGATGATGACACCTCCTACAATGAGCAGTTCTTC	CATSDDDTSYNEQFF
TRBV24-1	once	-	TRBJ2-2	TGTGCCACCAGTGATTTGAGCACCGGGGAGCTGTTTTTT	CATSDLSTGELFF
TRBV3-1	few	-	TRBJ1-2	TGTGCCAGCAGTAGCCGGGACACCATTATCTCGGACTATGGCTACACCTTC	CASSSRDTIISDYGYTF
TRBV10-1	few	-	TRBJ2-7	TGCGCCAGCAGTGAGTCAGCTGAAGGGGCCTACGAGCAGTACTTC	CASSESAEGAYEQYF
TRBV4-1	few	-	TRBJ1-1	TGCGCCAGCAGCCAAGTCGGCCAGGGTGACACTGAAGCTTTCTTT	CASSQVGQGDTEAFF
TRBV11-2	few	-	TRBJ2-6	TGTGCCAGCAGCTTAGATCTCCCAGGGACCGGGGCCAACGTCCTGACTTTC	CASSLDLPGTGANVLTF
TRBV30	-	TRBD1	TRBJ1-2	TGTGCCTGGAGTGTAAAGATGACAGGGATGGCATATGGCTACACCTTC	CAWSVKMTGMAYGYTF
TRBV5-6	-	TRBD1	TRBJ2-7	TGTGCCAGCAGCTTACAGGGGGTAGGCTACGAGCAGTACTTC	CASSLQGVGYEQYF